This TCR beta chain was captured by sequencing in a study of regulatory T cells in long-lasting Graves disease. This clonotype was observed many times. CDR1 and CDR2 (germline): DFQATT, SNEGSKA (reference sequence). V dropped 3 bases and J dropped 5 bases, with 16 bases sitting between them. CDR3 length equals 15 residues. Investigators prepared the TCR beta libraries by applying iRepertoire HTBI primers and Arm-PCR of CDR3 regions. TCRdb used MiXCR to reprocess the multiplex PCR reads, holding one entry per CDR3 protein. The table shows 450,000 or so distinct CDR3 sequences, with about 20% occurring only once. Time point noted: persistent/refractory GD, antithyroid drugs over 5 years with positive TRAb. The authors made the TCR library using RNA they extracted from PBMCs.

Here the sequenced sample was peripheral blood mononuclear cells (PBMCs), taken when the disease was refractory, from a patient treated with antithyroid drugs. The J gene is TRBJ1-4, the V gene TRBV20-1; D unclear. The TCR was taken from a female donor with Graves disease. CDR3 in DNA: TGCAGTGCTAGTCCCTCGGGGAATGTCAATGAAAAACTGTTTTTT. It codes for CSASPSGNVNEKLFF.